The 27 T cell receptor beta chains listed next were all sequenced from one sample in a study of technical replicates of blood from four donors. Generated by immunoSEQ multiplex PCR, the TCRdb table keeps only in-frame clones and is missing some. The sample includes under 80,000 clones, 85% to 95% of them seen just once. The sequencing input was T cells isolated from PBMCs. These receptors came from a human donor in good health.

The chain has TRBV6-1 and TRBJ2-3, with D maybe TRBD2 (6 bases). Per the germline V gene, CDR1 is MNHNS and CDR2 is SASEGT. The V gene lost 3 bases and the J gene lost 5 bases, with 12 bases spanning the gap. This CDR3 has 14 residues. The CDR3 DNA follows: TGTGCCAGCAGTGAGCGAGGGACTGTAGATACGCAGTATTTT. Translated: CASSERGTVDTQYF.

The J gene is TRBJ2-7, the V gene TRBV9; TRBD2 matches 14 bases. J lost 6 bases, V lost 4 bases, and 9 bases had no gene match. Germline V lookup: CDR1 SGDLS, CDR2 YYNGEE. The CDR3 runs 16 residues. The CDR3 DNA sequence: TGTGCCAGCAGCTTCTCCGGGACTAGCGGGAGAGGCGAGCAGTACTTC. Residues: CASSFSGTSGRGEQYF.

The CDR3 region is CASSLRNGLAGPIDYEQYF. The CDR3 DNA reads as TGTGCCAGCAGCCTACGGAACGGACTAGCGGGGCCAATTGACTACGAGCAGTACTTC. The J gene is TRBJ2-7, the V gene TRBV13; TRBD2 matches at 12 bases. V lost 5 bases and J lost 3; bases outside the gene matches: 17. Germline V gene sequence: CDR1 PRHDT, CDR2 FYEKMQ (reference sequence). The CDR3 covers 19 residues.

CDR3 in amino acids: CASSHNPGQGTHEQFF. CDR3 in DNA: TGCGCCAGCAGCCATAATCCGGGACAGGGGACCCATGAGCAGTTCTTC. V is TRBV4-1 and J is TRBJ2-1; 10 nucleotides match TRBD1. The CDR3 has 16 amino acids. J gave up 8 bases and V 3 bases, and 10 bases lay outside the gene matches. Germline V gene data show CDR1 as MGHRA and CDR2 as YSYEKL.

The chain has TRBV19 and TRBJ1-6, with unresolved D. The CDR3 is made up of 16 amino acids. Trimming shortened V by 3 bases and J by 0 bases, and 9 bases separated the two germline ends. Germline-derived CDR1 and CDR2 are LNHDA and SQIVND (reference sequence). CDR3 amino acids: CASSIWSSSYNSPLHF. CDR3 DNA sequence: TGTGCCAGTAGTATTTGGAGCAGCTCCTATAATTCACCCCTCCACTTT.

The chain links TRBV10-1 to TRBJ2-3, with D unresolved. The germline V and J ends were trimmed by 4 bases and 0 bases, with 5 bases remaining between them. This CDR3 has 13 amino acids. Looked up from germline, CDR1 is WNHNN and CDR2 is SYGVQD (reference sequence). CDR3 sequence: CASSVASTDTQYF. The CDR3 DNA follows: TGCGCCAGCAGTGTGGCAAGCACAGATACGCAGTATTTT.

The J gene is TRBJ2-5, the V gene TRBV11-3; D possibly corresponds to TRBD1 (6 bases). V was shortened by 5 bases and J by 1 base, with 11 bases between the two germline ends. The germline CDR1 and CDR2 sequences are SGHNT and YENEEA. This CDR3 has 14 residues. CDR3 in amino acids: CASSGGVIQETQYF. The CDR3 DNA is TGTGCCAGCAGCGGGGGCGTCATCCAAGAGACCCAGTACTTC.

The chain recombines TRBV6-1 with TRBJ2-1; D is uncertain. From germline, CDR1 is MNHNS and CDR2 SASEGT. V shed 8 bases and J shed 9 bases, with 17 bases lying between them. The CDR3 runs to 13 residues. CDR3 in amino acids: CASQTPSTFEQFF. The CDR3 region has the DNA TGTGCCAGCCAGACACCCTCAACGTTTGAGCAGTTCTTC.

This chain connects TRBV27 to TRBJ1-1; D unclear. Germline V gene data show CDR1 as MNHEY and CDR2 as SMNVEV (reference sequence). Trimming left V 5 bases short and J 1 base short, with 14 bases between. The CDR3 sequence is 15 residues long. The CDR3 reads CASSTRSVPNTEAFF. The CDR3 DNA sequence: TGTGCCAGCAGTACCCGTTCAGTTCCGAACACTGAAGCTTTCTTT.

The chain uses TRBV4-1 and TRBJ2-1; D not certain. Germline V gives CDR1 MGHRA, CDR2 YSYEKL. Trimming stripped 4 bases from V and 6 bases from J, with 25 bases between. This CDR3 comprises 18 residues. The CDR3 here is CASSLRGLSGNKFNEQFF. The DNA for the CDR3 is TGCGCCAGCAGCCTGAGAGGTCTGTCGGGTAACAAGTTCAATGAGCAGTTCTTC.

The chain is built from TRBV19 and TRBJ1-2; D gene ambiguous. Germline-derived CDR1 and CDR2 are LNHDA and SQIVND (reference sequence). The CDR3 covers 11 residues. Deletions cut 6 bases from V and 1 base from J, with 3 bases between. The CDR3 DNA sequence: TGTGCCAGTAGGAGTAACTATGGCTACACCTTC. Protein product: CASRSNYGYTF.

V usage is TRBV2 and J usage is TRBJ1-1; 7 bases are shared with TRBD1. V dropped 9 bases and J dropped 0; count of bases not matched to a gene: 1. This CDR3 has 12 amino acids. From germline, CDR1 is SNHLY and CDR2 FYNNEI. The CDR3 nucleotides read TGTGCCAGAGACAGGGTGAACACTGAAGCTTTCTTT. Its protein is CARDRVNTEAFF.

This clone was counted only a few times. This sequence joins TRBV5-1 and TRBJ2-1; 10 nucleotides agree with TRBD2. Trimming cost V 5 bases and J 8 bases; bases outside gene matches: 10. Germline V CDR1 and CDR2: SGHRS, YFSETQ. CDR3 length equals 15 residues. For the CDR3, the DNA is TGCGCCAGCAGATCCGGAGGGCTAGCGGGGGATGAGCAGTTCTTC. Amino acid sequence: CASRSGGLAGDEQFF. The full variable domain, completed using reference TRBV5-1 and TRBJ2-1, is KAGVTQTPRYLIKTRGQQVTLSCSPISGHRSVSWYQQTPGQGLQFLFEYFSETQRNKGNFPGRFSGRQFSNSRSEMNVSTLELGDSALYLCASRSGGLAGDEQFFGPGTRLTVL.

The gene calls are TRBV11-2 and TRBJ1-5; 8 bases match TRBD1. Trimming removed 5 bases from V and 2 bases from J; junction bases left unmatched: 11. The length of the CDR3 is 17 residues. Germline loops: CDR1 SGHAT, CDR2 FQNNGV. The chain's CDR3 is CASSPRTGLGGNQPQHF. The CDR3 nucleotides are TGTGCCAGCAGCCCTCGGACAGGGCTGGGAGGCAATCAGCCCCAGCATTTT.

V gene TRBV11-2 combines with J gene TRBJ2-7, with no clear D. Germline V gene lookup returns CDR1 SGHAT and CDR2 FQNNGV. CDR3 size: 11 residues. The V end was cut by 4 bases, the J end by 1 base, with 2 bases between. The CDR3, as DNA: TGTGCCAGCAGCTCGTCCTACGAGCAGTACTTC. This encodes CASSSSYEQYF.

This clone has just one count. The V and J genes are TRBV27 and TRBJ2-3; TRBD2 matches 10 bases. J was trimmed by 4 bases and V by 5 bases; bases with no gene match: 6. Germline V CDR1 and CDR2: MNHEY, SMNVEV (reference sequence). The CDR3 has 15 amino acids. The CDR3 DNA reads as TGTGCCAGCAGTCTAACTAGCGGGGCGGCAGATACGCAGTATTTT. Its protein is CASSLTSGAADTQYF.

The chain uses TRBV10-3 and TRBJ1-1; a weak D match, TRBD1 (5 bases). Between the trimmed V and J ends, which lost 4 bases and 8 bases, there was a span of 11 bases. The CDR3 totals 12 residues. Germline V lookup: CDR1 ENHRY, CDR2 SYGVKD. The CDR3 sequence is CAISVSGREAFF. CDR3 in DNA: TGTGCCATCAGTGTCTCAGGGAGGGAAGCTTTCTTT.

The chain couples TRBV19 to TRBJ1-3; no reliable D call. This CDR3 region has 14 residues. Per germline, CDR1 LNHDA and CDR2 SQIVND (reference sequence). Deletions cut 7 bases from V and 0 bases from J, with 10 bases between. For the CDR3, the DNA is TGTGCCAGTAAGCGCGGGGACTCTGGAAACACCATATATTTT. Residues: CASKRGDSGNTIYF.

This chain joins TRBV5-1 and TRBJ1-1; TRBD1 is a possible D gene (6 bases). The CDR3 loop spans 14 amino acids. V lost 2 bases and J 7 bases, leaving 15 bases between the germline ends. Per the germline V gene, CDR1 is SGHRS and CDR2 is YFSETQ. CDR3 sequence (DNA): TGCGCCAGCAGCTTTTTCTCGGGGGGGCTTGAAGCTTTCTTT. It yields the protein CASSFFSGGLEAFF.

The genes are TRBV29-1 and TRBJ1-2; 9 nucleotides line up with TRBD1. The CDR3 extends over 13 amino acids. The germline V gene encodes CDR1 SQVTM and CDR2 ANQGSEA. V lost 6 bases and J lost 6; bases outside the gene matches: 8. The CDR3 sequence: CSVRDRVFDGYTF. CDR3 bases: TGCAGCGTCCGGGACAGGGTATTTGATGGCTACACCTTC.

This clone was seen a single time. The CDR3 DNA reads TGTGCCAGCAGTGTTCCGTCCAGGGTCCGAGATACGCAGTATTTT. Translating gives CASSVPSRVRDTQYF. The genes are TRBV6-1 and TRBJ2-3; D possibly corresponds to TRBD1 (5 bases). CDR3 length equals 15 residues. Trimming took 4 bases from V and 5 from J, leaving 16 bases between them. Germline-derived CDR1 and CDR2 are MNHNS and SASEGT.

The V call is TRBV29-1, the J call TRBJ2-3; 7 nucleotides agree with TRBD1. Germline CDR1 reads SQVTM; CDR2 reads ANQGSEA. The V and J ends lost 6 bases and 6 bases, in that order; junction bases with no gene match: 18. The CDR3 totals 16 residues. CDR3 sequence: CSVTHRTGRVGDTQYF. Here the CDR3 DNA reads TGCAGCGTGACACACCGGACAGGTCGGGTCGGTGATACGCAGTATTTT.

This sequence joins TRBV30 and TRBJ2-7; 12 bases map to TRBD1. Per germline, CDR1 GTSNPN and CDR2 SVGIG (reference sequence). CDR3 size: 13 residues. V gave up 5 bases and J gave up 7 bases; unmatched junction bases: 6. The chain's CDR3 is CAWAGQGAREQYF. The CDR3 region has the DNA TGTGCCTGGGCGGGACAGGGGGCCCGGGAGCAGTACTTC.

This chain joins TRBV5-6 and TRBJ2-7, with 7 nucleotides matching TRBD1. The CDR3 covers 15 residues. The V gene end was trimmed by 0 bases and the J gene end by 3 bases; junction bases not matched to a gene: 6. CDR1 SGHDT and CDR2 YYEEEE come from the germline V gene. The CDR3 bases are TGTGCCAGCAGCTTGGTTGTGGCAGGGGGCTACGAGCAGTACTTC. Translated, it gives CASSLVVAGGYEQYF.

This clone was observed a single time. The chain carries TRBV7-9 and TRBJ2-3; 9 bases fit TRBD1. CDR1 and CDR2 (germline): SEHNR, FQNEAQ (reference sequence). The CDR3 spans 15 residues. V dropped 8 bases and J dropped 2; count of bases not matched to a gene: 8. The DNA of the CDR3 is TGTGCCAGCGAGGCCGGGACAGGGATCACAGATACGCAGTATTTT. Residues: CASEAGTGITDTQYF. The whole variable domain, filled in from reference TRBV7-9 and TRBJ2-3, reads DTGVSQNPRHKITKRGQNVTFRCDPISEHNRLYWYRQTLGQGPEFLTYFQNEAQLEKSRLLSDRFSAERPKGSFSTLEIQRTEQGDSAMYLCASEAGTGITDTQYFGPGTRLTVL.

This chain links TRBV2 with TRBJ2-5, with D tentatively TRBD1 (5 bases). Germline V gene lookup returns CDR1 SNHLY and CDR2 FYNNEI. This CDR3 contains 14 residues. V lost 6 bases and J lost 6, with 17 bases in between. CDR3 nucleotide sequence: TGTGCCAGCAGCGCGGACATCCCTAGGCAGACCCAGTACTTC. It is translated as CASSADIPRQTQYF. The full variable domain, with the rest looked up from reference TRBV2 and TRBJ2-5, is EPEVTQTPSHQVTQMGQEVILRCVPISNHLYFYWYRQILGQKVEFLVSFYNNEISEKSEIFDDQFSVERPDGSNFTLKIRSTKLEDSAMYFCASSADIPRQTQYFGPGTRLLVL.

This clone has a single count. V usage is TRBV11-2 and J usage is TRBJ2-7; D is uncertain. The CDR3 contains 12 residues. CDR1 is SGHAT and CDR2 is FQNNGV in the germline V gene. Trimming removed 5 bases from V and 6 bases from J, with 11 bases in between. The CDR3 reads CASSIGPGEQYF. CDR3 DNA: TGTGCCAGCAGCATAGGGCCGGGCGAGCAGTACTTC.